What follows are 12 T cell receptor beta chains derived from one specimen sequenced in a study of T-cell memory formation after mild COVID-19. TCRdb redid the calling of the 5' RACE reads with MiXCR, one entry per CDR3 protein. The sample holds some 490,000 distinct CDR3 sequences, around a sixth seen once. The source material was PBMCs or a T cell subset sorted from them (not recorded which). These TCRs come from an adult woman who had mild COVID-19 (a few samples of this study predate the infection). Cell type and time point are not known.

V usage is TRBV10-3 and J usage is TRBJ2-3; 7 nucleotides match TRBD1. CDR1 ENHRY and CDR2 SYGVKD come from the germline V gene. The ends lost 6 bases at V and 0 bases at J; junction bases unmatched: 3. The CDR3 runs to 14 residues. The CDR3 loop is CAISEGQSTDTQYF. The CDR3 DNA sequence: TGTGCCATCAGCGAGGGACAGAGCACAGATACGCAGTATTTT.

This clonotype was detected many times. CDR3 region: CATSSRDRVGYEQYF. The CDR3, as DNA: TGTGCCACCAGCAGCCGGGACAGGGTAGGGTACGAGCAGTACTTC. This sequence joins TRBV15 and TRBJ2-7; 9 nucleotides align to TRBD1. Germline V gene sequence: CDR1 LNHNV, CDR2 YYDKDF (reference sequence). V shed 3 bases and J 4 bases; nucleotides not matched to a gene: 7. The CDR3 has 15 amino acids.

V usage is TRBV24-1 and J usage is TRBJ2-3; D perhaps matches TRBD1 (5 bases). The germline V gene encodes CDR1 KGHDR and CDR2 SFDVKD. Trimming stripped 4 bases from V and 0 bases from J, with 10 bases between. The CDR3 covers 15 residues. The CDR3 reads CATSDHRQSTDTQYF. In DNA form, the CDR3 reads TGTGCCACCAGTGACCATAGACAGAGCACAGATACGCAGTATTTT.

This clonotype was observed a few times. This chain links TRBV7-3 with TRBJ2-1, with D unclear. The CDR3 covers 14 residues. The V end was cut by 5 bases, the J end by 8 bases, with 16 bases between. CDR1 and CDR2 from the germline V gene are SGHTA and FQGTGA. The CDR3 spells CASSPDFGWDEQFF. For the CDR3, the DNA is TGTGCCAGCAGCCCCGACTTTGGGTGGGATGAGCAGTTCTTC. The whole variable domain, remainder taken from reference TRBV7-3 and TRBJ2-1, is GAGVSQTPSNKVTEKGKYVELRCDPISGHTALYWYRQSLGQGPEFLIYFQGTGAADDSGLPNDRFFAVRPEGSVSTLKIQRTERGDSAVYLCASSPDFGWDEQFFGPGTRLTVL.

Only a few counts were recorded for this clonotype. V and J are TRBV20-1 and TRBJ2-3; D might be TRBD1 or TRBD2, each matching 7 bases. The length of the CDR3 is 12 residues. Trimming took off 0 bases at V and 9 bases at J, with 10 bases between the two ends. Germline CDR1 reads DFQATT; CDR2 reads SNEGSKA (reference sequence). The CDR3 spells CSARDQGGTQYF. CDR3 coding DNA: TGCAGTGCTAGAGACCAGGGGGGGACGCAGTATTTT.

This clonotype was seen a few times. V is TRBV11-2 and J is TRBJ2-1, with 11 positions matching TRBD2. This CDR3 contains 17 residues. Per the germline V gene, CDR1 is SGHAT and CDR2 is FQNNGV. The ends lost 6 bases at V and 3 bases at J; junction bases unmatched: 10. This CDR3 is CASSQGTSGPSYNEQFF. The CDR3 DNA is TGTGCCAGCAGTCAAGGGACTAGCGGTCCGAGCTACAATGAGCAGTTCTTC.

The gene calls are TRBV14 and TRBJ1-2; 8 positions agree with TRBD1. Germline CDR1 reads SGHDN; CDR2 reads FVKESK. With V trimmed by 3 bases and J by 6 bases, 12 bases remained unmatched. CDR3 length equals 16 residues. CDR3 sequence reads: CASSQGSRGRFHGYTF. CDR3 coding DNA: TGTGCCAGCAGCCAGGGTAGCAGGGGGCGCTTCCATGGCTACACCTTC. Full variable domain (rest looked up from reference TRBV14 and TRBJ1-2): EAGVTQFPSHSVIEKGQTVTLRCDPISGHDNLYWYRRVMGKEIKFLLHFVKESKQDESGMPNNRFLAERTGGTYSTLKVQPAELEDSGVYFCASSQGSRGRFHGYTFGSGTRLTVV.

This clonotype was found a few times. CDR3 DNA: TGCGCCAGCAGCCAAGATGGGACCGCCACCTACGAGCAGTACTTC. Residues: CASSQDGTATYEQYF. V and J are TRBV4-3 and TRBJ2-7; D may be TRBD1 or TRBD2 (5 bases each). Between the trimmed V and J ends, which lost 0 bases and 2 bases, there was a span of 11 bases. CDR1 LGHNA and CDR2 YSLEER come from the germline V gene. The CDR3 runs 15 residues.

This chain joins TRBV11-2 and TRBJ2-5; TRBD1 matches 11 bases. Unmatched junction bases numbered 7, after V lost 5 bases and J lost 2 bases. CDR1 and CDR2 from the germline V gene are SGHAT and FQNNGV. The CDR3 is 16 residues long. The CDR3 loop is CASSIWTGGPQETQYF. The CDR3, as DNA: TGTGCCAGCAGCATCTGGACAGGGGGCCCACAAGAGACCCAGTACTTC.

The chain is built from TRBV20-1 and TRBJ1-5, with unresolved D. Trimming removed 3 bases from V and 4 bases from J, with 16 bases in between. The CDR3 length is 15 residues. Germline V CDR1 and CDR2: DFQATT, SNEGSKA (reference sequence). CDR3 sequence (DNA): TGCAGTGCTAGGGAGGGTTCTGAGGGTAATCAGCCCCAGCATTTT. Translated, it gives CSAREGSEGNQPQHF.

The rearrangement joins TRBV7-6 to TRBJ2-3; D might be TRBD2 (5 bases). Germline assignment: CDR1 SGHVS and CDR2 FNYEAQ. The CDR3 is made up of 17 amino acids. The V end was cut by 1 base, the J end by 1 base, with 15 bases between. The CDR3 DNA reads TGTGCCAGCAGCTTAGGAACTAGAGTTGTCCGCACAGATACGCAGTATTTT. Its translation is CASSLGTRVVRTDTQYF.

This clonotype was recorded at least ten times. The chain has TRBV12-3 or TRBV12-4 and TRBJ2-7; D call uncertain. There are 14 residues in the CDR3. The V end was cut by 3 bases, the J end by 1 base, with 10 bases between. CDR3 loop: CASSFGRDSYEQYF. The DNA of the CDR3 is TGTGCCAGCAGTTTTGGCAGAGATTCCTACGAGCAGTACTTC.